One and the same sample provided the 23 T cell receptor beta chains below, sequenced in a study of blood T cell repertoires in COVID-19. The data were produced by immunoSEQ multiplex PCR, yet TCRdb's version contains in-frame clones alone and is incomplete. The data contain around 98,000 clones, approximately 82% of them singletons. Input material: peripheral blood. The receptor set was obtained from a man between 70 and 80 years old with active or convalescent COVID-19.

The rearrangement uses TRBV4-1 and TRBJ1-6; possibly TRBD1 for D (6 bases). This CDR3 contains 19 residues. The germline gives CDR1 MGHRA, CDR2 YSYEKL. V lost 4 bases and J lost 7, with 26 bases in between. CDR3 sequence reads: CASSPTLRLTQGQNSPLHF. The CDR3 region has the DNA TGCGCCAGCAGCCCCACCTTGAGGTTGACTCAGGGGCAGAATTCACCCCTCCACTTT.

This clone occurred once. This chain joins TRBV15 and TRBJ2-3; tentatively, D is TRBD1 (6 bases). CDR3 size: 16 residues. The germline V gene has CDR1 LNHNV and CDR2 YYDKDF (reference sequence). V dropped 0 bases and J dropped 2 bases, with 12 bases sitting between them. The CDR3 protein is CATSREGHRATDTQYF. The CDR3 DNA reads as TGTGCCACCAGCAGAGAAGGTCACAGGGCCACAGATACGCAGTATTTT. Drawing the rest from reference TRBV15 and TRBJ2-3, the complete variable domain is DAMVIQNPRYQVTQFGKPVTLSCSQTLNHNVMYWYQQKSSQAPKLLFHYYDKDFNNEADTPDNFQSRRPNTSFCFLDIRSPGLGDTAMYLCATSREGHRATDTQYFGPGTRLTVL.

The CDR3 region has the DNA TGTGCCAGCAGTGTACCGGGTGTGAATCAGCCCCAGCATTTT. Translating gives CASSVPGVNQPQHF. The chain employs TRBV2 and TRBJ1-5; no firm D call. The V end lost 4 bases, the J end lost 4 bases, and 11 bases lay between the germline ends. There are 14 residues in the CDR3. CDR1 and CDR2 (germline): SNHLY, FYNNEI.

The chain links TRBV4-1 to TRBJ2-1, with TRBD2 as a possible D gene (5 bases). Looked up from germline, CDR1 is MGHRA and CDR2 is YSYEKL. V shed 6 bases and J shed 0 bases, with 9 bases lying between them. This CDR3 has 14 amino acids. CDR3 coding DNA: TGCGCCAGCAGTGGTCGGGACTCCTACAATGAGCAGTTCTTC. Translated: CASSGRDSYNEQFF.

The chain couples TRBV5-1 to TRBJ2-4, with D possibly matching TRBD2 (6 bases). The V gene lost 5 bases and the J gene lost 1 base, with 19 bases spanning the gap. Germline V gene sequence: CDR1 SGHRS, CDR2 YFSETQ. The CDR3 is 17 residues long. The CDR3 region has the DNA TGCGCCAGCAGGCCCCTCGCCGGGAGTTGGGCCAAAAACATTCAGTACTTC. Translating gives CASRPLAGSWAKNIQYF.

This CDR3 reads CASSLGQTNTGELFF. The CDR3 bases are TGTGCCAGCAGCTTGGGGCAGACGAACACCGGGGAGCTGTTTTTT. The J gene is TRBJ2-2, the V gene TRBV5-6; unclear D gene. Germline values: CDR1 SGHDT, CDR2 YYEEEE. V shed 0 bases and J shed 0 bases, with 6 bases lying between them. CDR3 length equals 15 residues.

On this clone itself: The sample has other DNA sequences that encode this CDR3 too. V gene TRBV18 combines with J gene TRBJ1-2; no definite D call. Looked up from germline, CDR1 is KGHSH and CDR2 is LQKENI. V lost 2 bases to trimming and J lost 8 bases, with 9 bases between them. The CDR3 is made up of 12 amino acids. The CDR3 bases are TGTGCCAGCTCACCAAGTGGCCGAGGCTACACCTTC. It codes for CASSPSGRGYTF.

This chain uses TRBV30 with TRBJ1-1; no clear D gene. Trimming cost V 3 bases and J 0 bases, with 11 bases left between them. Germline CDR1 is GTSNPN and CDR2 is SVGIG (reference sequence). CDR3 length equals 14 residues. DNA of the CDR3: TGTGCCTGGAGGCCCCGAGCCCTGAACACTGAAGCTTTCTTT. Translating gives CAWRPRALNTEAFF.

A single count supports this clone. The chain recombines TRBV4-2 with TRBJ2-3; 7 bases agree with TRBD2. Germline V gene data show CDR1 as LGHNA and CDR2 as YNFKEQ. The V segment lost 2 bases and the J segment 3 bases; nucleotides outside the gene matches: 5. CDR3 length: 15 residues. The CDR3 spells CASSQLDGGTDTQYF. The DNA of the CDR3 is TGTGCCAGCAGCCAATTGGACGGGGGGACAGATACGCAGTATTTT.

The chain has TRBV9 and TRBJ1-1; TRBD1 matches 7 bases. This CDR3 region has 13 residues. V gave up 3 bases and J gave up 8 bases; unmatched junction bases: 7. The germline gives CDR1 SGDLS, CDR2 YYNGEE. The CDR3 spells CASSEGTVTEAFF. As DNA, the CDR3 is TGTGCCAGCAGCGAGGGGACAGTGACGGAAGCTTTCTTT.

Only one count was recorded for this clone. The chain's CDR3 is CASSEGAPNQPQHF. CDR3 nucleotides: TGTGCCAGCAGTGAAGGGGCTCCCAATCAGCCCCAGCATTTT. The chain combines TRBV25-1 with TRBJ1-5; a weak D match, TRBD1 (5 bases). The germline gives CDR1 MGHDK, CDR2 SYGVNS. The CDR3 is 14 amino acids. V lost 2 bases to trimming and J lost 3 bases, with 8 bases between them.

The chain uses TRBV15 and TRBJ2-7; a weak D match, TRBD1 (6 bases). CDR1 and CDR2 (germline): LNHNV, YYDKDF (reference sequence). Trimming took off 1 base at V and 6 bases at J, with 10 bases between the two ends. The CDR3 is made up of 13 amino acids. The CDR3 reads CATSRGTGLEQYF. CDR3 bases: TGTGCCACCAGCAGAGGTACAGGGCTCGAGCAGTACTTC.

This chain connects TRBV3-1 (or the pseudogene TRBV3-2) to TRBJ2-7; maybe TRBD2 (5 bases). CDR1 is LGHDT and CDR2 is YNNKEL in the germline V gene (reference sequence). V was trimmed by 4 bases and J by 2 bases, leaving 9 bases between them. The CDR3 consists of 13 residues. In DNA, the CDR3 is TGTGCCAGCAGCCGATACGGGGCCTACGAGCAGTACTTC. This translates into CASSRYGAYEQYF.

The rearrangement links TRBV18 to TRBJ2-1; D might be TRBD1 (5 bases). CDR3 length equals 15 residues. V was clipped by 0 bases and J by 8 bases, with 14 bases between them. CDR1 and CDR2 from the germline V gene are KGHSH and LQKENI. The CDR3 region has the DNA TGTGCCAGCTCACCACCTGACAGCCCCGCTGATGAGCAGTTCTTC. Residues: CASSPPDSPADEQFF.

The chain recombines TRBV4-3 with TRBJ1-2; no definite D call. The V gene's germline CDR1 is LGHNA and CDR2 YSLEER. This CDR3 spans 14 amino acids. Trimming shortened V by 5 bases and J by 1 base, and 11 bases separated the two germline ends. This chain's CDR3 is CASSDGVGNYGYTF. The CDR3 DNA sequence: TGCGCCAGCAGCGACGGAGTAGGTAACTATGGCTACACCTTC.

V usage is TRBV2 and J usage is TRBJ1-1; D is unresolved. V lost 1 base to trimming and J lost 2 bases, with 11 bases between them. From germline, CDR1 is SNHLY and CDR2 FYNNEI. The CDR3 totals 15 residues. The CDR3 sequence is CASSEGVGSNTEAFF. CDR3 DNA sequence: TGTGCCAGCAGTGAAGGTGTGGGTAGCAACACTGAAGCTTTCTTT.

This chain joins TRBV7-2 and TRBJ2-4; D perhaps matches TRBD2 (5 bases). Germline V gene data show CDR1 as SGHTA and CDR2 as FQGNSA. Trimming took off 5 bases at V and 2 bases at J, with 13 bases between the two ends. The CDR3 consists of 15 residues. The DNA of the CDR3 is TGTGCCAGCAGCCCCCGCGGCGGGTCCAAAAACATTCAGTACTTC. It codes for CASSPRGGSKNIQYF.

V usage is TRBV6-5 and J usage is TRBJ1-1; D perhaps matches TRBD1 (5 bases). V was trimmed by 9 bases and J by 3 bases, leaving 11 bases between them. Germline V gene sequence: CDR1 MNHEY, CDR2 SVGAGI. The CDR3 totals 12 residues. The chain's CDR3 is CASQEGDTEAFF. The CDR3 region has the DNA TGTGCCAGTCAGGAAGGGGACACTGAAGCTTTCTTT.

The chain couples TRBV7-8 to TRBJ1-5; D might be TRBD1 (6 bases). This CDR3 comprises 17 residues. Trimming left V 3 bases short and J 0 bases short, with 15 bases between. CDR1 and CDR2 from the germline V gene are SGHVS and FQNEAQ. The CDR3 DNA sequence: TGTGCCAGCAGCTTTGGGACACATCCCTTTAGCAATCAGCCCCAGCATTTT. Translating it yields CASSFGTHPFSNQPQHF.

This clone was picked up a small number of times. This chain connects TRBV6-6 to TRBJ1-4; TRBD1 matches at 7 bases. After removal of 6 bases from V and 8 bases from J, the junction contained 6 bases not matched to a gene. The length of the CDR3 is 13 residues. Per the germline V gene, CDR1 is MNHNY and CDR2 is SVGAGI (reference sequence). Written as DNA, the CDR3 is TGTGCCAGCAGAAACAGGGGAGGCGAAAAACTGTTTTTT. Residues: CASRNRGGEKLFF.

Written as DNA, the CDR3 is TGTGCCAGCAGAGCTACGTCCGAGAACATTCAGTACTTC. Protein: CASRATSENIQYF. The chain employs TRBV6-5 and TRBJ2-4; no reliable D call. V was trimmed by 6 bases and J by 7 bases, leaving 13 bases between them. The CDR3 totals 13 residues. Germline V gene sequence: CDR1 MNHEY, CDR2 SVGAGI.

This clone was recorded at least ten times. The genes are TRBV6-5 and TRBJ2-1, with 9 bases identical to TRBD2. The V segment lost 5 bases and the J segment 3 bases; nucleotides outside the gene matches: 5. Per germline, CDR1 MNHEY and CDR2 SVGAGI. This CDR3 contains 15 residues. CDR3 nucleotide sequence: TGTGCCAGCAGTCTGCGGGGGGGCGGCTACAATGAGCAGTTCTTC. This codes for CASSLRGGGYNEQFF.

The chain joins TRBV9 to TRBJ2-3, with a possible D match to TRBD2 (5 bases). The CDR3 totals 13 residues. V was shortened by 4 bases and J by 6 bases, with 12 bases between the two germline ends. Germline-derived CDR1 and CDR2 are SGDLS and YYNGEE. CDR3 coding DNA: TGTGCCAGCAGCCCTTCTCAGCGGGATACGCAGTATTTT. Protein product: CASSPSQRDTQYF.